The 17 T cell receptor beta chains below all came from one sample that was sequenced in a study of shared clonotypes between healthy human individuals. Generated by immunoSEQ multiplex PCR, the TCRdb table keeps only in-frame clones and is missing some. The profile shows approximately 2.5 million clones, 93% of them singletons. Sequencing was done on a sample of naive CD4+ T cells from PBMCs. The subset was: CD45RA+ positively selected. These receptors originate from a man aged 18 to 29 in good health. Some clones in this sample may be carry-over from other donors' samples.

V and J are TRBV6-1 and TRBJ2-1; D remains unclear. The length of the CDR3 is 15 residues. Germline values: CDR1 MNHNS, CDR2 SASEGT. Deletions cut 1 base from V and 0 bases from J, with 7 bases between. DNA for the CDR3: TGTGCCAGCAGTGAAGTCACGGCCTCCTACAATGAGCAGTTCTTC. Its translation is CASSEVTASYNEQFF.

This chain uses TRBV6-5 with TRBJ1-1; no firm D call. Trimming removed 5 bases at V and 3 bases at J, with 7 bases between. CDR1 is MNHEY, CDR2 SVGAGI, per germline. The CDR3 is 12 residues long. The CDR3 sequence: CASSLLDTEAFF. DNA for the CDR3: TGTGCCAGCAGTCTTTTGGACACTGAAGCTTTCTTT.

The chain has TRBV5-1 and TRBJ2-1; D unclear. CDR1 SGHRS and CDR2 YFSETQ come from the germline V gene. The CDR3 totals 13 residues. Deletions cut 2 bases from V and 6 bases from J, with 9 bases between. CDR3 coding DNA: TGCGCCAGCAGCTTTGATACGGGCAATGAGCAGTTCTTC. As protein: CASSFDTGNEQFF.

The rearrangement links TRBV11-2 to TRBJ2-2; unclear D gene. Trimming pared 5 bases from V and 2 bases from J, leaving 12 bases between. The germline V gene encodes CDR1 SGHAT and CDR2 FQNNGV. This CDR3 spans 15 amino acids. CDR3 region: CASSQRPGNTGELFF. CDR3 nucleotides: TGTGCCAGCAGCCAACGTCCTGGAAACACCGGGGAGCTGTTTTTT.

The chain carries TRBV9 and TRBJ2-3; 10 bases are a match to TRBD2. Losses at the gene ends were 4 bases for V and 5 bases for J; bases not matched to a gene: 10. Germline CDR1 and CDR2: SGDLS and YYNGEE. There are 16 residues in the CDR3. CDR3 nucleotides: TGTGCCAGCAGCCCAGCGGGAGGGAGTGGTGGAGATACGCAGTATTTT. Residues: CASSPAGGSGGDTQYF.

This sequence joins TRBV19 and TRBJ2-2; 11 nucleotides align to TRBD2. CDR1 is LNHDA, CDR2 SQIVND, per germline (reference sequence). The CDR3 has 16 residues. Unmatched junction bases numbered 8, after V lost 6 bases and J lost 5 bases. CDR3 amino acids: CASSTVRTSGTGELFF. In nucleotides, the CDR3 is TGTGCCAGTAGCACCGTTCGGACTAGCGGGACCGGGGAGCTGTTTTTT.

The chain has TRBV7-6 and TRBJ2-1, with 12 bases lining up with TRBD2. V was pared by 2 bases and J by 5 bases, with 1 base of the junction left unmatched. The CDR3 has 15 amino acids. The germline V gene encodes CDR1 SGHVS and CDR2 FNYEAQ. DNA of the CDR3: TGTGCCAGCAGCTTACGGACTAGCGGGGACAATGAGCAGTTCTTC. This sequence encodes CASSLRTSGDNEQFF. The full variable domain, completed using reference TRBV7-6 and TRBJ2-1, is GAGVSQSPRYKVTKRGQDVALRCDPISGHVSLYWYRQALGQGPEFLTYFNYEAQQDKSGLPNDRFSAERPEGSISTLTIQRTEQRDSAMYRCASSLRTSGDNEQFFGPGTRLTVL.

The chain uses TRBV6-6 and TRBJ2-1; 11 positions agree with TRBD1. V dropped 2 bases and J dropped 9; count of bases not matched to a gene: 6. The V gene's germline CDR1 is MNHNY and CDR2 SVGAGI (reference sequence). The CDR3 has 15 residues. The CDR3 sequence: CASSYRTGGSGEQFF. The CDR3 region has the DNA TGTGCCAGCAGTTACCGGACAGGGGGCTCTGGTGAGCAGTTCTTC.

The rearrangement uses TRBV5-1 and TRBJ2-1; TRBD2 agrees at 10 bases. Germline V gene sequence: CDR1 SGHRS, CDR2 YFSETQ. J was trimmed by 7 bases and V by 1 base; bases with no gene match: 14. This CDR3 comprises 18 residues. The CDR3 sequence is CASSLLSSGRGVGNEQFF. The CDR3 DNA is TGCGCCAGCAGCTTGTTGTCTAGCGGGAGAGGAGTCGGGAATGAGCAGTTCTTC.

This clone has just a few counts. The rearrangement uses TRBV4-1 and TRBJ1-5; no clear D. The CDR3 totals 14 residues. V lost 0 bases and J lost 6, with 9 bases in between. Germline loops: CDR1 MGHRA, CDR2 YSYEKL. The CDR3 nucleotides are TGCGCCAGCAGCCAAGATTGGCGCGGTCAGCCCCAGCATTTT. The encoded protein is CASSQDWRGQPQHF.

V and J are TRBV27 and TRBJ1-1; no reliable D call. Germline CDR1 is MNHEY and CDR2 is SMNVEV (reference sequence). The CDR3 sequence is 15 residues long. V was shortened by 1 base and J by 0 bases, with 9 bases between the two germline ends. DNA for the CDR3: TGTGCCAGCAGTTTATTCGGGCGTCTGAACACTGAAGCTTTCTTT. Amino acids: CASSLFGRLNTEAFF.

The chain has TRBV27 and TRBJ2-7, with TRBD1 matching over 11 bases. The CDR3 runs 15 residues. Germline values: CDR1 MNHEY, CDR2 SMNVEV (reference sequence). Unmatched junction bases numbered 5, after V lost 3 bases and J lost 4 bases. The CDR3 DNA reads TGTGCCAGCAGTTTGGACAGGGGGCCCCTGTACGAGCAGTACTTC. Protein: CASSLDRGPLYEQYF.

The sample holds one count of this clone. This rearrangement joins TRBV18 to TRBJ2-3; 9 nucleotides agree with TRBD2. There are 17 residues in the CDR3. J was trimmed by 1 base and V by 4 bases; bases with no gene match: 9. Germline V gene data show CDR1 as KGHSH and CDR2 as LQKENI. The CDR3 loop reads CASSLLPSGIGTDTQYF. The CDR3 nucleotides read TGTGCCAGCTCACTACTACCTAGCGGGATCGGCACAGATACGCAGTATTTT.

The rearrangement links TRBV2 to TRBJ2-3; the match to TRBD2 covers 8 bases. This CDR3 has 12 residues. J lost 9 bases, V lost 4 bases, and 3 bases had no gene match. Germline V gives CDR1 SNHLY, CDR2 FYNNEI. Written as DNA, the CDR3 is TGTGCCAGCAGTGTGGGACTAGAGACGCAGTATTTT. This codes for CASSVGLETQYF. Looking up the rest from reference TRBV2 and TRBJ2-3 gives the full variable domain: EPEVTQTPSHQVTQMGQEVILRCVPISNHLYFYWYRQILGQKVEFLVSFYNNEISEKSEIFDDQFSVERPDGSNFTLKIRSTKLEDSAMYFCASSVGLETQYFGPGTRLTVL.

The chain recombines TRBV7-9 with TRBJ1-5, with 8 bases that match TRBD1. CDR1 SEHNR and CDR2 FQNEAQ come from the germline V gene (reference sequence). The V segment lost 5 bases and the J segment 1 base; nucleotides outside the gene matches: 7. The CDR3 sequence is 16 residues long. CDR3 in DNA: TGTGCCAGCAGCCTCGGGACAGGTCTAAGCAATCAGCCCCAGCATTTT. Its protein product is CASSLGTGLSNQPQHF.

The chain couples TRBV28 to TRBJ2-1; D is ambiguous. CDR1 and CDR2 from the germline V gene are MDHEN and SYDVKM. Trimming stripped 7 bases from V and 4 bases from J, with 8 bases between. The CDR3 length is 12 residues. This chain's CDR3 is CASMIPYNEQFF. The CDR3 DNA sequence: TGTGCCAGCATGATCCCATACAATGAGCAGTTCTTC.

V and J are TRBV7-9 and TRBJ2-5; TRBD1 is a possible D gene (5 bases). The V gene's germline CDR1 is SEHNR and CDR2 FQNEAQ (reference sequence). The CDR3 loop spans 14 amino acids. V was pared by 1 base and J by 2 bases, with 8 bases between. The CDR3 coding sequence is TGTGCCAGCAGCTTAGAGGGGATACAAGAGACCCAGTACTTC. This codes for CASSLEGIQETQYF.